This record concerns one T cell receptor beta chain sequence. The antigen remains undetermined. In germline, CDR1 is SGHDT, CDR2 YYEEEE. V was pared by 4 bases and J by 3 bases, with 11 bases of the junction left unmatched. CDR3 length: 16 amino acids. This sample was taken from a study of T cell responses to AZD1222 COVID-19 vaccine. Study findings and constraints: Among AZD1222 vaccinees, only 5 to 7 were seropositive at baseline.

Assay: immunoSEQ multiplex PCR; the TCRdb copy retains only in-frame clones and omits some. Counted here are some 130,000 clones, around 84% occurring once; the ten biggest clones make up about 4%. V gene TRBV5-6 combines with J gene TRBJ2-3; 7 bases are a match to TRBD2. Material: peripheral blood, obtained on day 0 of AZD1222 vaccination. The source is an adult in good health. The CDR3 nucleotides are TGTGCCAGCAGCGCCCTAGCGGTCGGGAGGACAGATACGCAGTATTTT. This translates into CASSALAVGRTDTQYF.